This T cell receptor (beta chain) was recorded in a study of blood T cell repertoires in COVID-19. Study context: COVID-19 samples, acute and convalescent, were from the United States, Italy and Spain.

Clinical history reported by participants formed the basis on which cohorts were assigned. For recovered donors of Cohort 3, there were two negative PCRs, clearance, or symptom resolution. Authors' data handling: Amplifying reference gene primers gave estimates of nucleated cell counts. Sequenced by immunoSEQ multiplex PCR; TCRdb stores in-frame clones only, minus some. That table furnishes V, J and clone size, whereas the DNA furnished D and trimming. Here the sample spans 400,000 or so clones, about 90% being singletons. With 4 bases removed from V and 4 bases from J, the gap between germline ends came to 10 bases. This CDR3 is 13 amino acids long. The germline V gene encodes CDR1 SNHLY and CDR2 FYNNEI.

The chain combines TRBV2 with TRBJ2-5; the D gene is possibly TRBD1 (6 bases). The specimen was PBMCs or T cells enriched from blood (not recorded which). The sequence derives from a man younger than 35 who had recovered from COVID-19. CDR3 nucleotides: TGTGCCAGCAGTGGATCCAGGGGAGAGACCCAGTACTTC. Amino acid sequence: CASSGSRGETQYF.